The following is a TCR beta chain sequence with its context. This entry comes from a study of blood T cell repertoires in COVID-19. The germline gives CDR1 SGHTA, CDR2 FQGNSA. The CDR3 extends over 14 amino acids. Trimming removed 6 bases from V and 6 bases from J, with 16 bases in between. Clones were sequenced by immunoSEQ multiplex PCR, and TCRdb holds only the in-frame ones, with some missing. The table includes approximately 170,000 clones, over 75% detected once. The sequenced material came from peripheral blood. This TCR derives from a man of 80 years or more with COVID-19, enrolled during active disease. The V call is TRBV7-2, the J call TRBJ2-3; the D gene is possibly TRBD2 (5 bases). The CDR3 DNA follows: TGTGCCAGCAGGCCTGGACTGGGTACGGATACGCAGTATTTT. Protein product: CASRPGLGTDTQYF.